What follows are 21 T cell receptor beta chains derived from one specimen sequenced in a study of graft-versus-host responses after intestinal transplantation. Lymphocytes from graft epithelium and lamina propria were isolated. The method was immunoSEQ multiplex PCR; TCRdb's version includes in-frame clones alone and lacks a portion of them. The table includes 13,000 to 15,000 clones, roughly two thirds detected once. This specimen consisted of ileum tissue, obtained almost 700 days after intestinal transplantation. The source is a human patient who received an intestinal transplant, so some T cells may come from the graft donor.

This sequence joins TRBV12-5 and TRBJ1-1; 9 positions match TRBD1. The V gene's germline CDR1 is LGHNT and CDR2 FRNRAP. J lost 5 bases, V lost 4 bases, and 8 bases had no gene match. This CDR3 comprises 15 residues. This CDR3 is CASGSMTGGGTEAFF. In nucleotides, the CDR3 is TGTGCTAGTGGTTCCATGACAGGGGGGGGGACTGAAGCTTTCTTT.

This clone was seen a single time. This chain connects TRBV28 to TRBJ1-4, with no clear D. V lost 2 bases and J lost 6, with 10 bases in between. CDR3 size: 14 residues. The V gene's germline CDR1 is MDHEN and CDR2 SYDVKM. The CDR3 DNA is TGTGCCAGCAGTTTAGGAACAGTCGATGAAAAACTGTTTTTT. The encoded protein is CASSLGTVDEKLFF.

The rearrangement links TRBV11-3 to TRBJ2-7; 9 bases fit TRBD1. With 7 bases clipped from V and 2 bases from J, the junction kept 6 bases outside the gene matches. The CDR3 sequence is 14 residues long. Germline V gene sequence: CDR1 SGHNT, CDR2 YENEEA. This chain's CDR3 is CASTPGQGTYEQYF. CDR3 nucleotides: TGTGCCAGCACTCCGGGACAGGGAACCTACGAGCAGTACTTC.

This rearrangement joins TRBV19 to TRBJ2-3; D gene ambiguous. Deletions cut 3 bases from V and 0 bases from J, with 13 bases between. The CDR3 has 16 amino acids. Germline V gene sequence: CDR1 LNHDA, CDR2 SQIVND (reference sequence). The CDR3 loop is CASSITAYTSTDTQYF. The CDR3 DNA reads TGTGCCAGTAGTATTACAGCTTATACTAGCACAGATACGCAGTATTTT.

The rearrangement uses TRBV6-5 and TRBJ1-2; 7 nucleotides align to TRBD1. Germline V gives CDR1 MNHEY, CDR2 SVGAGI. J lost 3 bases, V lost 5 bases, and 9 bases had no gene match. The CDR3 is 15 amino acids. CDR3 bases: TGTGCCAGCAGTCCCGGGACAGAAAAACACTATGGCTACACCTTC. It encodes CASSPGTEKHYGYTF.

The rearrangement links TRBV4-3 to TRBJ2-7; 10 positions agree with TRBD1. Germline V gene data show CDR1 as LGHNA and CDR2 as YSLEER. J was trimmed by 2 bases and V by 3 bases; bases with no gene match: 4. This CDR3 comprises 15 residues. CDR3 sequence: CASSHSGTGAYEQYF. DNA for the CDR3: TGCGCCAGCAGCCACTCCGGGACAGGGGCCTACGAGCAGTACTTC.

This chain connects TRBV4-3 to TRBJ1-5; D remains unclear. CDR1 and CDR2 from the germline V gene are LGHNA and YSLEER. V gave up 1 base and J gave up 2 bases, with 12 bases separating them. The CDR3 length is 16 residues. CDR3 coding DNA: TGCGCCAGCAGCCAAGGGGCTGGGAGGGGCAATCAGCCCCAGCATTTT. It encodes CASSQGAGRGNQPQHF.

The genes are TRBV18 and TRBJ2-7, with 15 bases aligning to TRBD2. Losses at the gene ends were 3 bases for V and 3 bases for J; bases not matched to a gene: 0. This CDR3 contains 15 residues. Germline V gene data show CDR1 as KGHSH and CDR2 as LQKENI. The CDR3 region is CASSPGLAGGYEQYF. DNA of the CDR3: TGTGCCAGCTCACCGGGACTAGCGGGGGGCTACGAGCAGTACTTC.

The V and J genes are TRBV7-6 and TRBJ1-1; D remains unclear. The V end lost 3 bases, the J end lost 3 bases, and 8 bases lay between the germline ends. Germline lookup yields CDR1 SGHVS and CDR2 FNYEAQ. CDR3 size: 13 residues. The CDR3 loop is CASSFGEYTEAFF. The CDR3 DNA reads TGTGCCAGCAGCTTTGGGGAGTACACTGAAGCTTTCTTT.

This clone was seen once. The chain uses TRBV5-1 and TRBJ1-1; D not certain. Germline V gene data show CDR1 as SGHRS and CDR2 as YFSETQ. This CDR3 is 16 amino acids long. The V gene lost 0 bases and the J gene lost 0 bases, with 12 bases spanning the gap. DNA for the CDR3: TGCGCCAGCAGCTTGGGACCGAGGGATATGAACACTGAAGCTTTCTTT. As protein: CASSLGPRDMNTEAFF.

This clone was recorded only once. V gene TRBV27 combines with J gene TRBJ2-7, with TRBD2 matching over 9 bases. CDR3 length equals 16 residues. Germline assignment: CDR1 MNHEY and CDR2 SMNVEV (reference sequence). Trimming at V came to 5 bases and at J to 2 bases, leaving 10 bases not matched to a gene. The CDR3 loop reads CASSPRTTSGPYEQYF. CDR3 sequence (DNA): TGTGCCAGCAGTCCGAGAACGACTAGCGGCCCCTACGAGCAGTACTTC.

This clone was seen a handful of times. The V call is TRBV2, the J call TRBJ1-1; possible D gene TRBD1, 6 bases. The V gene lost 4 bases and the J gene lost 6 bases, with 18 bases spanning the gap. Germline V CDR1 and CDR2: SNHLY, FYNNEI. The length of the CDR3 is 15 residues. In nucleotides, the CDR3 is TGTGCCAGCAGTGGGGGGCAGGTTTTCCCCTCTGAAGCTTTCTTT. Translated, it gives CASSGGQVFPSEAFF.

The rearrangement links TRBV29-1 to TRBJ2-7, with D perhaps matching TRBD2 (6 bases). V was pared by 6 bases and J by 2 bases, with 14 bases between. Per the germline V gene, CDR1 is SQVTM and CDR2 is ANQGSEA. The CDR3 spans 13 residues. The CDR3 region is CSVGSGETYEQYF. The CDR3 DNA is TGCAGCGTCGGCTCGGGGGAGACCTACGAGCAGTACTTC.

The chain combines TRBV7-2 with TRBJ2-1, with a possible D match to TRBD1 (6 bases). The CDR3 sequence is 17 residues long. The V end was cut by 3 bases, the J end by 8 bases, with 23 bases between. Germline lookup yields CDR1 SGHTA and CDR2 FQGNSA. For the CDR3, the DNA is TGTGCCAGCAGCTTGGGTTTGTCAGGGGCGATGAATCATGAGCAGTTCTTC. This gives the protein CASSLGLSGAMNHEQFF. Combining the CDR3 with reference TRBV7-2 and TRBJ2-1 gives the whole variable domain GAGVSQSPSNKVTEKGKDVELRCDPISGHTALYWYRQSLGQGLEFLIYFQGNSAPDKSGLPSDRFSAERTGGSVSTLTIQRTQQEDSAVYLCASSLGLSGAMNHEQFFGPGTRLTVL.

The V call is TRBV6-5, the J call TRBJ2-5; TRBD1 aligns across 9 bases. The CDR3 contains 16 residues. Germline V gene data show CDR1 as MNHEY and CDR2 as SVGAGI. Trimming removed 0 bases from V and 4 bases from J; junction bases left unmatched: 6. The CDR3 loop is CASSYSRQGGRETQYF. CDR3 nucleotides: TGTGCCAGCAGTTACTCTAGACAGGGGGGTCGAGAGACCCAGTACTTC.

V is TRBV7-9 and J is TRBJ1-2, with D perhaps matching TRBD1 (5 bases). The CDR3 sequence is 13 residues long. Germline V gene data show CDR1 as SEHNR and CDR2 as FQNEAQ (reference sequence). The V end lost 0 bases, the J end lost 11 bases, and 13 bases lay between the germline ends. CDR3 DNA: TGTGCCAGCAGCTTAGCCCAGGGCCCCCCTTACACCTTC. Encoded protein: CASSLAQGPPYTF.

Concerning this clone itself: The junction does not match germline at one end; this may be a read error. Additional DNA sequences in this sample encode the identical CDR3. This chain links TRBV29-1 with TRBJ2-7, with TRBD1 matching over 9 bases. Germline CDR1 is SQVTM and CDR2 is ANQGSEA. The CDR3 consists of 14 residues. CDR3 bases: TGCAGCGTTGCCGGGACAGGGTACTCCTATGAGCAGTACTTC. Its translation is CSVAGTGYSYEQYF.

The chain is built from TRBV4-3 and TRBJ2-7; 8 bases agree with TRBD1. Trimming removed 1 base from V and 0 bases from J; junction bases left unmatched: 5. CDR1 LGHNA and CDR2 YSLEER come from the germline V gene. There are 16 residues in the CDR3. CDR3 in amino acids: CASSQGTGSSSYEQYF. CDR3 sequence (DNA): TGCGCCAGCAGCCAAGGGACAGGGAGTAGCTCCTACGAGCAGTACTTC.

By sample fraction, this clone is large. The chain couples TRBV4-1 to TRBJ1-1, with D unresolved. The CDR3 consists of 12 residues. V dropped 0 bases and J dropped 10 bases, with 9 bases sitting between them. CDR1 is MGHRA and CDR2 is YSYEKL in the germline V gene. This chain's CDR3 is CASSQDPEGAFF. Written as DNA, the CDR3 is TGCGCCAGCAGCCAAGATCCGGAGGGAGCTTTCTTT.

The chain combines TRBV11-3 with TRBJ1-2, with D hard to call. Trimming took off 5 bases at V and 4 bases at J, with 20 bases between the two ends. CDR1 is SGHNT and CDR2 is YENEEA in the germline V gene. This CDR3 region has 16 residues. In nucleotides, the CDR3 is TGTGCCAGCAGCCACCGAATCGTAGCCTCTTTCTATGGCTACACCTTC. Translated, it gives CASSHRIVASFYGYTF.

The V and J genes are TRBV5-8 and TRBJ2-3, with a tentative D call TRBD2 (6 bases). Germline V lookup: CDR1 SGHTS, CDR2 YDEGEE. The CDR3 has 15 residues. Trimming shortened V by 2 bases and J by 0 bases, and 10 bases separated the two germline ends. CDR3 nucleotides: TGTGCCAGCAGCTTATGGGGGGTGAGCACAGATACGCAGTATTTT. As protein: CASSLWGVSTDTQYF.